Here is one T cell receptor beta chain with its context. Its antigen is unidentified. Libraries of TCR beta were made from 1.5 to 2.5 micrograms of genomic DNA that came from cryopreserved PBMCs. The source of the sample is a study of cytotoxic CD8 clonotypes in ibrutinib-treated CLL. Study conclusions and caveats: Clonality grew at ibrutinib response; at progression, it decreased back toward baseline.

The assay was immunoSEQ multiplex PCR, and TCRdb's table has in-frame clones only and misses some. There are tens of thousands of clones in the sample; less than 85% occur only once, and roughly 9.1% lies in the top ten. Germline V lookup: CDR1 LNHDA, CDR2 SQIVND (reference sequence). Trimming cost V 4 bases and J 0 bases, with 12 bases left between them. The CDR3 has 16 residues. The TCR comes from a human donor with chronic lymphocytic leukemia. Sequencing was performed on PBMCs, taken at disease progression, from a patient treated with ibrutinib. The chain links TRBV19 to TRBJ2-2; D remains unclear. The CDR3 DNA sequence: TGTGCCAGTAGTAGAACCCGAGCAGCGAACACCGGGGAGCTGTTTTTT. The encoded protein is CASSRTRAANTGELFF. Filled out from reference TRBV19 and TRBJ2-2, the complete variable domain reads DGGITQSPKYLFRKEGQNVTLSCEQNLNHDAMYWYRQDPGQGLRLIYYSQIVNDFQKGDIAEGYSVSREKKESFPLTVTSAQKNPTAFYLCASSRTRAANTGELFFGEGSRLTVL.